These T cell receptor beta chains were read from a single sample in a study of blood T cell repertoires in COVID-19. Sequencing was performed with immunoSEQ multiplex PCR; in TCRdb, only in-frame clones are kept and a portion is missing. This sample carries 27,000 or so clones, approximately 82% of them seen once, and the ten largest clones take more than 60%. Specimen: peripheral blood. The receptors derive from a man aged 65 to 85 with acute or convalescent COVID-19. The CDR3 runs from the conserved cysteine through the conserved F or W. Each record gives: J gene, V gene, CDR3 protein.

J: TRBJ1-2
V: TRBV7-9
CDR3: CASSPRDIGGYTF

J: TRBJ2-3
V: TRBV2
CDR3: CASGREGTDTQYF

J: TRBJ1-6
V: TRBV19
CDR3: CASRYRGQGNSPLHF

J: TRBJ1-5
V: TRBV28
CDR3: CASSTGTDQPQHF

J: TRBJ1-5
V: TRBV18
CDR3: CASSPSSNQPQHF

J: TRBJ2-7
V: TRBV18
CDR3: CASSPIGLAGVHYEQYF

J: TRBJ1-5
V: TRBV29-1
CDR3: CSVGDRDQPQHF

J: TRBJ2-2
V: TRBV24-1
CDR3: CATSDGANTGELFF

J: TRBJ1-4
V: TRBV5-5
CDR3: CASSLQDRDWEKLFF

J: TRBJ1-1
V: TRBV11-2
CDR3: CASSLSGANTEAFF

J: TRBJ1-2
V: TRBV6-5
CDR3: CASSFVQAYGYTF

J: TRBJ2-3
V: TRBV19
CDR3: CASTKRGVDTQYF

J: TRBJ2-1
V: TRBV18
CDR3: CASSPVADIYNEQFF

J: TRBJ1-1
V: TRBV7-9
CDR3: CASSETGGGTEAFF

J: TRBJ2-3
V: TRBV5-6
CDR3: CASSLYQVTDTQYF

J: TRBJ2-7
V: TRBV7-6
CDR3: CASSLSPSYEQYF

J: TRBJ2-1
V: TRBV5-8
CDR3: CASTGWGEGALVNEQFF

J: TRBJ1-5
V: TRBV27
CDR3: CASSTSGGPHQPQHF

J: TRBJ1-1
V: TRBV10-3
CDR3: CAISESSRGLTEAFF

J: TRBJ1-2
V: TRBV30
CDR3: CAWSDRQGRDGYTF

J: TRBJ2-3
V: TRBV30
CDR3: CAWGFQGTQYF

J: TRBJ1-6
V: TRBV11-2
CDR3: CASSLLSQLGAGSPLHF

J: TRBJ2-5
V: TRBV5-5
CDR3: CASSLALAIQETQYF

J: TRBJ1-2
V: TRBV5-4
CDR3: CASSLVGIYGYTF

J: TRBJ2-1
V: TRBV30
CDR3: CAWSTVSSYNEQFF

J: TRBJ1-5
V: TRBV11-1
CDR3: CASSPDTNQPQHF

J: TRBJ1-3
V: TRBV6-6
CDR3: CASSYAGTSGNTIYF

J: TRBJ2-7
V: TRBV29-1
CDR3: CSVGQEGGGGQYF

J: TRBJ1-1
V: TRBV14
CDR3: CASKIMNTEAFF

J: TRBJ2-7
V: TRBV15
CDR3: CATSASSYEQYF

J: TRBJ1-4
V: TRBV15
CDR3: CATSTGGGGEGEKLFF

J: TRBJ1-1
V: TRBV28
CDR3: CASSPGQLRAFF

J: TRBJ2-7
V: TRBV30
CDR3: CAWSVWAGEGYEQYF

J: TRBJ1-1
V: TRBV10-2
CDR3: CASSPGQFSRNTEAFF

J: TRBJ1-2
V: TRBV19
CDR3: CASSLSRENYGYTF

J: TRBJ2-7
V: TRBV24-1
CDR3: CATSKPGTRTEQYF

J: TRBJ2-7
V: TRBV28
CDR3: CASSSIRDRVPYEQYF

J: TRBJ2-5
V: TRBV5-1
CDR3: CASSPGLAGARETQYF

J: TRBJ2-7
V: TRBV19
CDR3: CASSIRGSSYEQYF

J: TRBJ2-7
V: TRBV27
CDR3: CASSLTPPTGTTYEQYF

J: TRBJ1-2
V: TRBV5-4
CDR3: CASRPWTGTYGYTF

J: TRBJ2-7
V: TRBV6-5
CDR3: CASCGSQFEQYF

J: TRBJ2-1
V: TRBV4-1
CDR3: CASSQDLASGRAQFF

J: TRBJ1-5
V: TRBV19
CDR3: CASSSPRTQHF

J: TRBJ1-2
V: TRBV24-1
CDR3: CATSDFPPLDSYYGYTF

J: TRBJ2-3
V: TRBV3-1/TRBV3-2
CDR3: CASSRRGLDRLTQYF

J: TRBJ1-1
V: TRBV15
CDR3: CATSRDIGLEAFF

J: TRBJ2-7
V: TRBV19
CDR3: CASSSWTSGGYEQYF

J: TRBJ1-1
V: TRBV6-6
CDR3: CASTGSTEAFF

J: TRBJ2-2
V: TRBV5-1
CDR3: CASSLDGRPNTGELFF

J: TRBJ1-5
V: TRBV6-5
CDR3: CASGRGGNQPQHF